The 32 T cell receptor beta chains below come from one sample, sequenced in a study of T-cell memory formation after mild COVID-19. TCRdb itself ran the 5' RACE reads through MiXCR, one entry per CDR3 protein. Here the sample spans around 500,000 distinct CDR3 sequences, over 15% being singletons. Sequenced input: PBMCs or a T cell subset sorted from them (not recorded which). These TCRs come from an adult woman who had mild COVID-19 (a few samples of this study predate the infection). Cell type and time point are not known.

The rearrangement uses TRBV5-5 and TRBJ2-5, with TRBD2 identical over 9 bases. Germline V lookup: CDR1 SGHKS, CDR2 YYEKEE (reference sequence). Losses at the gene ends were 3 bases for V and 5 bases for J; bases not matched to a gene: 8. There are 15 residues in the CDR3. This CDR3 is CASSWVREGLETQYF. The CDR3 nucleotides read TGTGCCAGCAGCTGGGTGCGGGAGGGCCTGGAGACCCAGTACTTC.

The chain combines TRBV11-2 with TRBJ1-1; the D gene is possibly TRBD1 (6 bases). The germline V gene encodes CDR1 SGHAT and CDR2 FQNNGV. CDR3 length: 14 amino acids. Trimming stripped 5 bases from V and 5 bases from J, with 15 bases between. The CDR3 sequence: CASSQIQGGTEAFF. CDR3 DNA: TGTGCCAGCAGCCAAATACAGGGAGGGACTGAAGCTTTCTTT.

This clonotype was counted ten times or more. The chain links TRBV7-9 to TRBJ2-5, with 13 bases matching TRBD2. Germline CDR1 is SEHNR and CDR2 is FQNEAQ (reference sequence). The CDR3 has 16 amino acids. V gave up 5 bases and J gave up 4 bases; unmatched junction bases: 7. The CDR3 loop is CASSQTSGGTGETQYF. CDR3 in DNA: TGTGCCAGCAGCCAGACTAGCGGGGGGACCGGAGAGACCCAGTACTTC. The variable domain in full, with the rest retrieved from reference TRBV7-9 and TRBJ2-5, is DTGVSQNPRHKITKRGQNVTFRCDPISEHNRLYWYRQTLGQGPEFLTYFQNEAQLEKSRLLSDRFSAERPKGSFSTLEIQRTEQGDSAMYLCASSQTSGGTGETQYFGPGTRLLVL.

This clonotype occurred a few times. The rearrangement joins TRBV4-2 to TRBJ2-1; 10 nucleotides agree with TRBD2. J lost 1 base, V lost 8 bases, and 5 bases had no gene match. Germline V gene data show CDR1 as LGHNA and CDR2 as YNFKEQ. There are 15 residues in the CDR3. The CDR3: CASLSGGASYNEQFF. DNA of the CDR3: TGTGCCAGCTTGAGCGGGGGGGCGTCCTACAATGAGCAGTTCTTC.

The chain joins TRBV20-1 to TRBJ2-7, with D perhaps TRBD1 or TRBD2 (5 bases each). Germline V gene data show CDR1 as DFQATT and CDR2 as SNEGSKA (reference sequence). The CDR3 covers 13 residues. CDR3 sequence (DNA): TGCAGCGGCGGGCAGGGAAAGTCCTACGAGCAGTACTTC. Its translation: CSGGQGKSYEQYF.

The sample holds a few counts of this clonotype. The V gene is TRBV12-3 or TRBV12-4, the J gene TRBJ1-5; maybe TRBD1 (5 bases). The CDR3 extends over 13 amino acids. V lost 8 bases and J 5 bases, leaving 13 bases between the germline ends. The CDR3 protein is CASLQTAHQPQHF. CDR3 in DNA: TGTGCCAGCTTACAGACAGCTCATCAGCCCCAGCATTTT.

This rearrangement joins TRBV10-3 to TRBJ1-1; D is possibly TRBD1 (5 bases). V was clipped by 6 bases and J by 8 bases, with 16 bases between them. Germline CDR1 ENHRY, CDR2 SYGVKD. This CDR3 has 13 amino acids. The CDR3 DNA reads TGTGCCATCAGCCCTTCCTTCGAGGGGGAAGCTTTCTTT. This translates into CAISPSFEGEAFF.

This clonotype appeared a few times. The CDR3 sequence is CASSQDRDRQAFF. The CDR3 DNA sequence: TGTGCCAGCAGCCAAGACCGGGACAGGCAAGCTTTCTTT. J is TRBJ1-1 and V is TRBV3-1; TRBD1 aligns across 8 bases. The CDR3 spans 13 residues. The germline CDR1 and CDR2 sequences are LGHDT and YNNKEL (reference sequence). V lost 0 bases and J lost 9; bases outside the gene matches: 3.

The chain has TRBV5-1 and TRBJ1-3, with no clear D. Trimming took off 5 bases at V and 0 bases at J, with 12 bases between the two ends. Germline CDR1 reads SGHRS; CDR2 reads YFSETQ. The CDR3 totals 15 residues. Written as DNA, the CDR3 is TGCGCCAGCAGTTCACAAGACTCCTCTGGAAACACCATATATTTT. Its protein product is CASSSQDSSGNTIYF.

The rearrangement links TRBV30 to TRBJ2-1; 11 bases align to TRBD2. V was clipped by 5 bases and J by 8 bases; unmatched bases: 8. Germline loops: CDR1 GTSNPN, CDR2 SVGIG (reference sequence). The CDR3 loop spans 14 amino acids. CDR3 DNA sequence: TGTGCCTGGGCTCATAGCGGGGGGGCGCATGAGCAGTTCTTC. Protein: CAWAHSGGAHEQFF.

This clonotype was seen a handful of times. The chain recombines TRBV2 with TRBJ2-3; a possible D gene is TRBD2 (6 bases). CDR1 is SNHLY, CDR2 FYNNEI, per germline. This CDR3 has 14 residues. Trimming took off 6 bases at V and 3 bases at J, with 13 bases between the two ends. CDR3 sequence reads: CASRAGRGTDTQYF. The CDR3 DNA sequence: TGTGCCAGCAGGGCGGGACGGGGAACAGATACGCAGTATTTT.

This rearrangement joins TRBV4-2 to TRBJ2-3; 10 bases match TRBD2. Germline loops: CDR1 LGHNA, CDR2 YNFKEQ. Trimming removed 4 bases from V and 5 bases from J; junction bases left unmatched: 9. The CDR3 runs 16 residues. The CDR3 DNA is TGTGCCAGCAGCCTCAAGAGCGGGAGGGCCGGAGATACGCAGTATTTT. Translating gives CASSLKSGRAGDTQYF.

V usage is TRBV24-1 and J usage is TRBJ2-1; TRBD2 matches 12 bases. CDR1 is KGHDR, CDR2 SFDVKD, per germline. This CDR3 spans 16 amino acids. V shed 1 base, J shed 8 bases, and the junction held 5 bases outside the gene matches. CDR3 residues: CATSDFGTSGSDEQFF. The CDR3 region has the DNA TGTGCCACCAGTGATTTTGGGACTAGCGGGTCCGATGAGCAGTTCTTC.

The chain joins TRBV7-3 to TRBJ2-1; no definite D call. The V end lost 1 base, the J end lost 0 bases, and 7 bases lay between the germline ends. The CDR3 length is 15 residues. The germline V gene encodes CDR1 SGHTA and CDR2 FQGTGA. CDR3 DNA sequence: TGTGCCAGCAGCTTAATCCTAACCTCCTACAATGAGCAGTTCTTC. This codes for CASSLILTSYNEQFF.

This chain uses TRBV27 with TRBJ2-1; 11 positions match TRBD2. J lost 8 bases, V lost 7 bases, and 10 bases had no gene match. Germline assignment: CDR1 MNHEY and CDR2 SMNVEV (reference sequence). The CDR3 spans 15 residues. This CDR3 reads CASKYSGGALYEQFF. The CDR3 DNA sequence: TGTGCCAGCAAATATAGCGGGGGGGCTCTCTATGAGCAGTTCTTC.

The chain joins TRBV7-9 to TRBJ2-1; no definite D call. The CDR3 has 13 amino acids. CDR1 is SEHNR, CDR2 FQNEAQ, per germline (reference sequence). V gave up 4 bases and J gave up 9 bases, with 13 bases separating them. CDR3 sequence reads: CASSYIHLGEQFF. DNA of the CDR3: TGTGCCAGCAGCTACATCCACTTGGGTGAGCAGTTCTTC.

This clonotype was counted between two and nine times. The chain joins TRBV20-1 to TRBJ1-5; D is uncertain. CDR1 and CDR2 (germline): DFQATT, SNEGSKA (reference sequence). The CDR3 runs 13 residues. V lost 3 bases, J lost 3 bases, and 9 bases lay in between. The DNA for the CDR3 is TGCAGTGCTAGTGCGGAGCTCAATCAGCCCCAGCATTTT. It yields the protein CSASAELNQPQHF.

The gene calls are TRBV29-1 and TRBJ2-7; D may be TRBD2 (7 bases). This CDR3 region has 14 residues. The V gene's germline CDR1 is SQVTM and CDR2 ANQGSEA. Trimming took off 0 bases at V and 4 bases at J, with 13 bases between the two ends. The chain's CDR3 is CSVEDPRGGYEQYF. Written as DNA, the CDR3 is TGCAGCGTTGAAGATCCCAGGGGAGGGTACGAGCAGTACTTC.

The genes are TRBV24-1 and TRBJ2-2, with D perhaps given as TRBD1 or TRBD2 (5 bases each). Trimming removed 4 bases from V and 2 bases from J, with 13 bases in between. Germline loops: CDR1 KGHDR, CDR2 SFDVKD. CDR3 length equals 16 residues. For the CDR3, the DNA is TGTGCCACCAGTGACACCTGGGGGTTAAACACCGGGGAGCTGTTTTTT. Amino acid sequence: CATSDTWGLNTGELFF.

The chain has TRBV25-1 and TRBJ2-7; the D is unclear. The germline V gene has CDR1 MGHDK and CDR2 SYGVNS. The CDR3 has 13 residues. Trimming stripped 3 bases from V and 2 bases from J, with 8 bases between. This chain's CDR3 is CASSELGTYEQYF. The DNA for the CDR3 is TGTGCCAGCAGTGAGTTAGGGACCTACGAGCAGTACTTC.

In its sample, this clonotype was seen a few times. The rearrangement links TRBV18 to TRBJ2-7; 9 nucleotides match TRBD1. This CDR3 spans 14 amino acids. V dropped 2 bases and J dropped 3; count of bases not matched to a gene: 2. Germline V gives CDR1 KGHSH, CDR2 LQKENI. CDR3 nucleotide sequence: TGTGCCAGCTCACCAGGGACAGGGCACTACGAGCAGTACTTC. This translates into CASSPGTGHYEQYF.

This chain uses TRBV3-1 with TRBJ2-7, with D possibly matching TRBD1 (5 bases). Germline CDR1 and CDR2: LGHDT and YNNKEL (reference sequence). The CDR3 runs to 16 residues. V lost 0 bases and J 4 bases, leaving 16 bases between the germline ends. CDR3 DNA: TGTGCCAGCAGCCAAGATCTTAGGGTAACAGGATACGAGCAGTACTTC. It codes for CASSQDLRVTGYEQYF.

The chain carries TRBV20-1 and TRBJ2-1, with a tentative D call TRBD2 (5 bases). CDR3 length: 11 amino acids. V lost 6 bases to trimming and J lost 8 bases, with 11 bases between them. Germline V gives CDR1 DFQATT, CDR2 SNEGSKA (reference sequence). The CDR3 sequence is CSAQGGYEQFF. CDR3 coding DNA: TGCAGTGCCCAAGGCGGGTATGAGCAGTTCTTC.

The chain uses TRBV24-1 and TRBJ2-1; 15 nucleotides align to TRBD2. J gave up 8 bases and V 9 bases, and 7 bases lay outside the gene matches. Germline CDR1 reads KGHDR; CDR2 reads SFDVKD. The CDR3 sequence is 15 residues long. CDR3 sequence: CATGTSGRPEDEQFF. Written as DNA, the CDR3 is TGTGCCACCGGGACTAGCGGGAGGCCCGAAGATGAGCAGTTCTTC.

A few counts support this clonotype. The rearrangement joins TRBV6-5 to TRBJ1-1, with 8 positions matching TRBD1. V was pared by 7 bases and J by 4 bases, with 5 bases of the junction left unmatched. The CDR3 totals 13 residues. Germline values: CDR1 MNHEY, CDR2 SVGAGI. Written as DNA, the CDR3 is TGTGCCAGCATTAATACAGGGGGCACTGAAGCTTTCTTT. Its protein product is CASINTGGTEAFF.

This clonotype has more than one count but fewer than ten. In DNA form, the CDR3 reads TGTGCCAGCTCATTTACAGGGGAGAGCTCCTACAATGAGCAGTTCTTC. Amino acid sequence: CASSFTGESSYNEQFF. The rearrangement joins TRBV18 to TRBJ2-1, with 7 bases identical to TRBD1. This CDR3 spans 16 amino acids. CDR1 is KGHSH and CDR2 is LQKENI in the germline V gene. Trimming removed 5 bases from V and 0 bases from J; junction bases left unmatched: 7.

This clonotype occurred a few times. The gene calls are TRBV6-6 and TRBJ1-2, with 7 bases aligning to TRBD1. This CDR3 has 14 residues. V lost 6 bases, J lost 2 bases, and 6 bases stayed unmatched. CDR1 and CDR2 (germline): MNHNY, SVGAGI (reference sequence). In DNA, the CDR3 is TGTGCCAGCAGGGCCCAGACAGGGAACTATGGCTACACCTTC. Translating it yields CASRAQTGNYGYTF.

This clonotype was detected only a few times. The chain is built from TRBV30 and TRBJ2-2; the match to TRBD2 covers 7 bases. This CDR3 is 13 amino acids long. The germline V gene encodes CDR1 GTSNPN and CDR2 SVGIG (reference sequence). Trimming removed 6 bases from V and 5 bases from J; junction bases left unmatched: 6. The CDR3 is CACHLAGTGELFF. In nucleotides, the CDR3 is TGTGCCTGCCATTTAGCGGGTACCGGGGAGCTGTTTTTT.

This sequence joins TRBV5-1 and TRBJ2-5, with 11 bases that match TRBD1. CDR1 and CDR2 (germline): SGHRS, YFSETQ. After removal of 4 bases from V and 4 bases from J, the junction contained 6 bases not matched to a gene. The CDR3 runs to 15 residues. CDR3 in DNA: TGCGCCAGCAGCATACGGACAGGGGGCAGAGAGACCCAGTACTTC. This codes for CASSIRTGGRETQYF.

This clonotype was observed a few times. The CDR3, as DNA: TGCGCCAGCAACGGCTGGACTAGCGGGGGCCATAGCCCCGGGGAGCTGTTTTTT. Residues: CASNGWTSGGHSPGELFF. V gene TRBV5-1 combines with J gene TRBJ2-2, with TRBD2 matching 13 bases. V trimming: 6 bases; J trimming: 6 bases; junction bases outside the gene matches: 14. The CDR3 extends over 18 amino acids. The germline CDR1 and CDR2 sequences are SGHRS and YFSETQ.

J is TRBJ1-5 and V is TRBV15; no definite D call. The CDR3 is 16 residues long. CDR1 and CDR2 from the germline V gene are LNHNV and YYDKDF (reference sequence). Trimming shortened V by 0 bases and J by 10 bases, and 19 bases separated the two germline ends. The DNA for the CDR3 is TGTGCCACCAGCAGAGATAAGACGACCCCGAAGCACCCCCAGCATTTT. Amino acid sequence: CATSRDKTTPKHPQHF. Variable domain in full (rest from reference TRBV15 and TRBJ1-5): DAMVIQNPRYQVTQFGKPVTLSCSQTLNHNVMYWYQQKSSQAPKLLFHYYDKDFNNEADTPDNFQSRRPNTSFCFLDIRSPGLGDTAMYLCATSRDKTTPKHPQHFGDGTRLSIL.

This clonotype was observed a few times. This sequence joins TRBV7-2 and TRBJ1-1; D is uncertain. Looked up from germline, CDR1 is SGHTA and CDR2 is FQGNSA. Trimming left V 5 bases short and J 1 base short, with 11 bases between. This CDR3 spans 14 amino acids. The chain's CDR3 is CASSLQAGNTEAFF. The CDR3 DNA reads TGTGCCAGCAGCCTTCAAGCGGGGAACACTGAAGCTTTCTTT.